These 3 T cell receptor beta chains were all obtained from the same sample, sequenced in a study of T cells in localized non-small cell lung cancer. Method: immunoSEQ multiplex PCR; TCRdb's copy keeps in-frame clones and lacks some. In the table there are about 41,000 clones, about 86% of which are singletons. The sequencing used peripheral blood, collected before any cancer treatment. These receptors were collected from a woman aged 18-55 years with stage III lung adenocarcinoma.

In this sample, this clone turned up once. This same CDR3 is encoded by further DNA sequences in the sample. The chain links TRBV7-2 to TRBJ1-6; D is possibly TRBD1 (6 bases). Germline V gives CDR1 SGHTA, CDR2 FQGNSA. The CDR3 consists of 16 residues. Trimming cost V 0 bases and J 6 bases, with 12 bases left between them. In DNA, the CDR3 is TGTGCCAGCAGCTTAGCTCCCAGGGGCGTTAATTCACCCCTCCACTTT. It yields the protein CASSLAPRGVNSPLHF.

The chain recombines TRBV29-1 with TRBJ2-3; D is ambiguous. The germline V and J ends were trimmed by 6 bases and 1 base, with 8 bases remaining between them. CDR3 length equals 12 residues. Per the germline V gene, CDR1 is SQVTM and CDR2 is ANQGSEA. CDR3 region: CSVFSGTDTQYF. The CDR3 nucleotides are TGCAGCGTGTTCTCCGGCACAGATACGCAGTATTTT.

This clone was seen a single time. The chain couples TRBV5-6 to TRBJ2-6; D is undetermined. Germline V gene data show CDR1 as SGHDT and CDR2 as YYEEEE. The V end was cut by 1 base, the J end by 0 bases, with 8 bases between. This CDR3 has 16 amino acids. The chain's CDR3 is CASSLNGFSGANVLTF. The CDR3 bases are TGTGCCAGCAGCTTGAATGGGTTCTCTGGGGCCAACGTCCTGACTTTC.